The 22 T cell receptor beta chains listed next were all sequenced from one sample in a study of blood T cell repertoires in COVID-19. The repertoire was sequenced with immunoSEQ multiplex PCR; TCRdb's copy has only in-frame clones and lacks some. This table has roughly 110,000 clones, approximately 90% appearing once. Input material: peripheral blood. The receptors were gathered from an older woman who had recovered from COVID-19.

In DNA, the CDR3 is TGTGCCAGCAGGGGACTAGCGGGAGGGGGCACCGGGGAGCTGTTTTTT. Its protein is CASRGLAGGGTGELFF. V gene TRBV27 combines with J gene TRBJ2-2; TRBD2 matches at 16 bases. CDR3 size: 16 residues. Germline-derived CDR1 and CDR2 are MNHEY and SMNVEV (reference sequence). V lost 6 bases and J lost 4; bases outside the gene matches: 2.

The chain has TRBV28 and TRBJ1-2; 7 nucleotides line up with TRBD1. The CDR3 contains 14 residues. Trimming at V came to 3 bases and at J to 2 bases, leaving 3 bases not matched to a gene. Germline CDR1 reads MDHEN; CDR2 reads SYDVKM. The CDR3 reads CASSFVGGNYGYTF. CDR3 in DNA: TGTGCCAGCAGTTTTGTAGGGGGCAACTATGGCTACACCTTC.

This chain joins TRBV6-4 and TRBJ1-1; 7 positions match TRBD1. The CDR3 runs to 15 residues. From germline, CDR1 is MRHNA and CDR2 SNTAGT. The J segment lost 3 bases and the V segment lost 6 bases, leaving 10 bases of the junction unmatched. CDR3 sequence reads: CASRTGSTGDTEAFF. DNA for the CDR3: TGTGCCAGCAGGACAGGATCTACAGGGGACACTGAAGCTTTCTTT.

This sequence joins TRBV5-4 and TRBJ2-7, with 9 nucleotides matching TRBD2. The V and J ends lost 4 bases and 0 bases, in that order; junction bases with no gene match: 8. Per germline, CDR1 SGHNT and CDR2 YYREEE (reference sequence). This CDR3 spans 16 amino acids. The CDR3 DNA sequence: TGTGCCAGCAGCCCCCAAGGGACTAGCTTCTCCTACGAGCAGTACTTC. Residues: CASSPQGTSFSYEQYF.

This clone has a single count. V is TRBV28 and J is TRBJ1-1, with D possibly TRBD1 on 6 matching bases. The CDR3 totals 17 residues. The V end was cut by 4 bases, the J end by 6 bases, with 24 bases between. Germline CDR1 MDHEN, CDR2 SYDVKM. The CDR3 sequence is CASSSTLGGVISSEAFF. The CDR3 coding sequence is TGTGCCAGCAGTTCCACTCTAGGGGGGGTAATTTCCTCTGAAGCTTTCTTT.

The chain employs TRBV5-1 and TRBJ1-4, with a weak D call TRBD1 (6 bases). Trimming cost V 4 bases and J 1 base, with 14 bases left between them. The CDR3 has 16 residues. In germline, CDR1 is SGHRS, CDR2 YFSETQ. Here the CDR3 DNA reads TGCGCCAGCAGCCCCAACGTAGGGGGAACTAATGAAAAACTGTTTTTT. The encoded protein is CASSPNVGGTNEKLFF.

This chain connects TRBV7-2 to TRBJ2-7; TRBD1 agrees at 8 bases. V was clipped by 5 bases and J by 6 bases; unmatched bases: 15. Germline assignment: CDR1 SGHTA and CDR2 FQGNSA. The CDR3 runs 16 residues. The CDR3 spells CASSPGTGLSYPEQYF. The DNA for the CDR3 is TGTGCCAGCAGCCCCGGGACAGGTCTCTCGTATCCCGAGCAGTACTTC.

The chain uses TRBV20-1 and TRBJ2-3; unclear D gene. CDR1 DFQATT and CDR2 SNEGSKA come from the germline V gene (reference sequence). CDR3 size: 12 residues. The germline V and J ends were trimmed by 4 bases and 4 bases, with 9 bases remaining between them. This CDR3 is CSATDFADTQYF. CDR3 sequence (DNA): TGCAGTGCTACTGACTTTGCAGATACGCAGTATTTT.

The rearrangement uses TRBV19 and TRBJ1-4, with D maybe TRBD1 (5 bases). CDR1 is LNHDA, CDR2 SQIVND, per germline (reference sequence). V lost 4 bases, J lost 4 bases, and 10 bases lay in between. The length of the CDR3 is 14 residues. DNA for the CDR3: TGTGCCAGTAGTAGACAGTTAATTAATGAAAAACTGTTTTTT. It encodes CASSRQLINEKLFF. Complete variable domain (other parts from reference TRBV19 and TRBJ1-4): DGGITQSPKYLFRKEGQNVTLSCEQNLNHDAMYWYRQDPGQGLRLIYYSQIVNDFQKGDIAEGYSVSREKKESFPLTVTSAQKNPTAFYLCASSRQLINEKLFFGSGTQLSVL.

The chain joins TRBV28 to TRBJ2-1; 10 bases line up with TRBD2. Losses at the gene ends were 5 bases for V and 4 bases for J; bases not matched to a gene: 14. CDR3 size: 18 residues. In germline, CDR1 is MDHEN, CDR2 SYDVKM. The CDR3 loop reads CASSGPASGSFRYNEQFF. In DNA, the CDR3 is TGTGCCAGCAGTGGACCCGCTAGCGGGAGTTTCCGGTACAATGAGCAGTTCTTC.

The chain recombines TRBV5-6 with TRBJ1-1, with a possible D match to TRBD1 (6 bases). In germline, CDR1 is SGHDT, CDR2 YYEEEE. The CDR3 is made up of 12 amino acids. V was trimmed by 5 bases and J by 4 bases, leaving 9 bases between them. For the CDR3, the DNA is TGTGCCAGCAGTCAGGGGTTCACTGAAGCTTTCTTT. Protein sequence: CASSQGFTEAFF.

The gene calls are TRBV7-3 and TRBJ1-5; 9 nucleotides align to TRBD1. Germline trimming cut 5 bases from V and 5 bases from J; bases unmatched to any gene: 4. Germline CDR1 and CDR2: SGHTA and FQGTGA. The CDR3 is made up of 14 amino acids. The CDR3 DNA reads TGTGCCAGCAGCACCTACAGGGGGCATCAGCCCCAGCATTTT. Translating it yields CASSTYRGHQPQHF.

J is TRBJ1-1 and V is TRBV28; the D gene is possibly TRBD1 (6 bases). The CDR3 extends over 12 amino acids. Germline CDR1 reads MDHEN; CDR2 reads SYDVKM. The V end was cut by 1 base, the J end by 10 bases, with 10 bases between. Here the CDR3 DNA reads TGTGCCAGCAGTTTATTTCAGGGGCCAGCTTTCTTT. Residues: CASSLFQGPAFF.

The table lists this clone with a count of one. As the CDR3 is not closed by the conserved phenylalanine or tryptophan, this likely results from a read error. The limits of the CDR3 on the DNA are not certain, so only TCRdb's listed CDR3 is given. This chain connects TRBV9 to TRBJ2-7; the table assigns TRBD2, which was not confirmed against the DNA. The germline CDR1 and CDR2 sequences are SGDLS and YYNGEE. The CDR3 extends over 11 residues, inclusive of both ends. The CDR3: CASSVKDDRGG.

The chain carries TRBV6-4 and TRBJ2-1; 11 bases match TRBD2. V lost 0 bases to trimming and J lost 15 bases; unmatched junction nucleotides: 13. The CDR3 sequence is 16 residues long. The germline gives CDR1 MRHNA, CDR2 SNTAGT. In nucleotides, the CDR3 is TGTGCCAGCAGTGACTCGCTAGCGGGGGGTACAATGAAGATGTTCTTC. It specifies CASSDSLAGGTMKMFF.

The CDR3 loop is CASTPLGQFYSYEQYF. CDR3 DNA sequence: TGTGCCAGCACCCCCCTTGGACAGTTTTACTCCTACGAGCAGTACTTC. This chain joins TRBV2 and TRBJ2-7; possible D gene TRBD1, 6 bases. V lost 7 bases, J lost 0 bases, and 19 bases lay in between. Germline V gene lookup returns CDR1 SNHLY and CDR2 FYNNEI. The CDR3 has 16 amino acids.

The chain links TRBV5-1 to TRBJ2-6, with 7 nucleotides matching TRBD1. Germline V CDR1 and CDR2: SGHRS, YFSETQ. V lost 4 bases to trimming and J lost 5 bases; unmatched junction nucleotides: 6. CDR3 length: 15 amino acids. The CDR3 reads CASSQGTVWANVLTF. For the CDR3, the DNA is TGCGCCAGCAGCCAAGGGACAGTCTGGGCCAACGTCCTGACTTTC.

V usage is TRBV6-5 and J usage is TRBJ2-3, with a weak D call TRBD2 (6 bases). V gave up 11 bases and J gave up 0 bases, with 12 bases separating them. Per germline, CDR1 MNHEY and CDR2 SVGAGI. This CDR3 is built from 13 residues. The CDR3 is CASRGVSTDTQYF. In DNA form, the CDR3 reads TGTGCCTCCCGCGGGGTAAGCACAGATACGCAGTATTTT.

This clone was seen once. This chain connects TRBV7-9 to TRBJ1-1; tentative D call: TRBD1 (6 bases). Germline CDR1 SEHNR, CDR2 FQNEAQ (reference sequence). The V end was cut by 7 bases, the J end by 5 bases, with 20 bases between. There are 15 residues in the CDR3. In nucleotides, the CDR3 is TGTGCCAGCACAGACTATCAAGGGCAGGGGACTGAAGCTTTCTTT. Amino acids: CASTDYQGQGTEAFF.

The J gene is TRBJ2-1, the V gene TRBV4-2, with D perhaps matching TRBD2 (6 bases). The germline gives CDR1 LGHNA, CDR2 YNFKEQ. Trimming removed 0 bases at V and 5 bases at J, with 14 bases between. The CDR3 extends over 16 amino acids. CDR3 sequence: CASSQDRRGLNNEQFF. The DNA of the CDR3 is TGTGCCAGCAGCCAAGATCGGCGGGGCCTAAACAATGAGCAGTTCTTC.

The chain couples TRBV5-1 to TRBJ1-4, with D maybe TRBD1 (6 bases). Germline V gene lookup returns CDR1 SGHRS and CDR2 YFSETQ. This CDR3 region has 13 residues. V dropped 3 bases and J dropped 7 bases, with 10 bases sitting between them. This CDR3 reads CASSYRAGEKLFF. CDR3 sequence (DNA): TGCGCCAGCAGCTACAGGGCGGGTGAAAAACTGTTTTTT. Full variable domain (outside the CDR3, taken from reference TRBV5-1 and TRBJ1-4): KAGVTQTPRYLIKTRGQQVTLSCSPISGHRSVSWYQQTPGQGLQFLFEYFSETQRNKGNFPGRFSGRQFSNSRSEMNVSTLELGDSALYLCASSYRAGEKLFFGSGTQLSVL.

The CDR3 DNA sequence: TGTGCCTGGAGTGTAGCAGGCGCCCTTAACTATGGCTACACCTTC. Its translation is CAWSVAGALNYGYTF. The rearrangement joins TRBV30 to TRBJ1-2, with D unclear. The CDR3 contains 15 residues. The ends were cut back, 0 bases at V and 1 base at J, with 12 bases in the middle. Per germline, CDR1 GTSNPN and CDR2 SVGIG (reference sequence).